This T cell receptor beta chain is drawn from a study of shared clonotypes between healthy human individuals. Naive CD8 isolation took CD45RO-negative cells positively selected for CCR7 and excluded terminally differentiated effector memory CD45RA+ cells. Findings and limits, study-wide: The sampled material consisted only of blood, and tissue repertoires are likely to differ.

This clone was seen once. Antigen unknown. The table came from immunoSEQ multiplex PCR; TCRdb's copy has only in-frame clones and leaves some out. Of 800,000 to 950,000 clones in the sample, roughly 96% were seen once. The germline V and J ends were trimmed by 5 bases and 9 bases, with 20 bases remaining between them. CDR1 is MNHEY and CDR2 is SVGAGI in the germline V gene. This CDR3 spans 15 amino acids. The rearrangement joins TRBV6-5 to TRBJ2-1, with D perhaps matching TRBD1 or TRBD2 (6 bases each). Sequenced material: naive CD8+ T cells sorted from blood. The TCR was taken from a man aged 30 to 39 in good health. CDR3: CASSTSGGYHVEQFF. In DNA form, the CDR3 reads TGTGCCAGCAGTACCTCCGGGGGCTATCATGTTGAGCAGTTCTTC.